These 22 T cell receptor beta chains originate from one sample sequenced in a study of cytomegalovirus exposure and HLA in healthy donors. PCR involved 60 Vbeta and 13 Jbeta primers. The assay was immunoSEQ multiplex PCR, and TCRdb's table has in-frame clones only and misses some. The sample holds 150,000 or so clones, 80% seen once. Input material: PBMCs. The receptor set was obtained from a woman aged 40 to 49 in good health and CMV-seronegative.

The V gene is TRBV29-1, the J gene TRBJ2-4; D perhaps matches TRBD1 (6 bases). V was trimmed by 4 bases and J by 12 bases, leaving 19 bases between them. This CDR3 has 13 amino acids. CDR1 is SQVTM and CDR2 is ANQGSEA in the germline V gene. In DNA form, the CDR3 reads TGCAGCGTTGTAACCCAGGGGTCGGTCAGTCAGTACTTC. It codes for CSVVTQGSVSQYF.

The chain uses TRBV29-1 and TRBJ2-5; 7 bases agree with TRBD1. The last part of the DNA fits TRBJ2-7 better; the J call may be wrong. From germline, CDR1 is SQVTM and CDR2 ANQGSEA. The CDR3 contains 13 residues. DNA for the CDR3: TGCAGCGTCTTGACAGGGTACAGTAACGAGCAGTACTTC. Residues: CSVLTGYSNEQYF.

This clone was found a few times. The chain employs TRBV6-5 and TRBJ2-7; D might be TRBD2 (5 bases). The CDR3 is made up of 15 amino acids. Trimming took off 2 bases at V and 2 bases at J, with 13 bases between the two ends. Germline V CDR1 and CDR2: MNHEY, SVGAGI. CDR3 in DNA: TGTGCCAGCAGTTACGCCCGGACTTCCCCCTACGAGCAGTACTTC. Translated: CASSYARTSPYEQYF.

The J gene is TRBJ2-1, the V gene TRBV7-9, with D possibly matching TRBD1 (5 bases). Trimming pared 1 base from V and 8 bases from J, leaving 15 bases between. The CDR3 consists of 15 residues. Germline V gene sequence: CDR1 SEHNR, CDR2 FQNEAQ (reference sequence). The CDR3 nucleotides are TGTGCCAGCAGCTTAGTACAGGAATGGCTAGATGAGCAGTTCTTC. Translation: CASSLVQEWLDEQFF.

The chain is built from TRBV14 and TRBJ2-7, with TRBD2 as a possible D gene (6 bases). There are 14 residues in the CDR3. Trimming took 0 bases from V and 5 from J, leaving 11 bases between them. CDR1 and CDR2 from the germline V gene are SGHDN and FVKESK. CDR3 DNA: TGTGCCAGCAGCCAAGATTTCGGAGGGAACGAGCAGTACTTC. Its translation: CASSQDFGGNEQYF.

The V and J genes are TRBV7-3 and TRBJ2-1; possibly TRBD1 for D (6 bases). With 4 bases removed from V and 8 bases from J, the gap between germline ends came to 18 bases. There are 15 residues in the CDR3. From germline, CDR1 is SGHTA and CDR2 FQGTGA. In DNA form, the CDR3 reads TGTGCCAGCAGCTCAGGTAGCACAGGGTGGGATGAGCAGTTCTTC. It specifies CASSSGSTGWDEQFF.

The chain has TRBV7-9 and TRBJ2-7; D possibly corresponds to TRBD1 (5 bases). Deletions cut 8 bases from V and 1 base from J, with 12 bases between. The germline gives CDR1 SEHNR, CDR2 FQNEAQ (reference sequence). The CDR3 is made up of 13 amino acids. The CDR3 spells CASVAGQSYEQYF. The CDR3 DNA reads TGTGCCAGCGTGGCAGGGCAGTCCTACGAGCAGTACTTC.

This chain connects TRBV27 to TRBJ2-5, with D possibly being TRBD1 (5 bases). Germline CDR1 and CDR2: MNHEY and SMNVEV (reference sequence). CDR3 length: 15 amino acids. V lost 3 bases to trimming and J lost 2 bases, with 13 bases between them. The CDR3 nucleotides read TGTGCCAGCAGTTTTAACTGGGGCCCACAAGAGACCCAGTACTTC. Encoded protein: CASSFNWGPQETQYF.

The chain links TRBV7-2 to TRBJ2-5; perhaps TRBD2 as D (5 bases). Trimming removed 1 base from V and 8 bases from J, with 11 bases in between. The CDR3 has 13 residues. In germline, CDR1 is SGHTA, CDR2 FQGNSA. The CDR3 DNA sequence: TGTGCCAGCAGCTTAGAGTCAGGAGGCACCCAGTACTTC. Its protein product is CASSLESGGTQYF.

V gene TRBV19 combines with J gene TRBJ2-1; 7 bases fit TRBD2. The CDR3 covers 14 residues. Germline V gene lookup returns CDR1 LNHDA and CDR2 SQIVND (reference sequence). The V segment lost 7 bases and the J segment 4 bases; nucleotides outside the gene matches: 7. The CDR3 loop reads CASNTGGKYNEQFF. CDR3 coding DNA: TGTGCCAGTAACACGGGAGGTAAATACAATGAGCAGTTCTTC.

The CDR3 here is CASRKEKATNEKLFF. DNA for the CDR3: TGTGCCAGCAGGAAGGAGAAAGCAACTAATGAAAAACTGTTTTTT. The V gene is TRBV2, the J gene TRBJ1-4; D gene uncertain. This CDR3 is 15 amino acids long. In germline, CDR1 is SNHLY, CDR2 FYNNEI. The germline V and J ends were trimmed by 6 bases and 0 bases, with 11 bases remaining between them.

The genes are TRBV5-1 and TRBJ2-5; TRBD2 aligns across 12 bases. CDR3 length: 18 amino acids. In germline, CDR1 is SGHRS, CDR2 YFSETQ. V trimming: 4 bases; J trimming: 4 bases; junction bases outside the gene matches: 14. CDR3 residues: CASSVGGATSGSLETQYF. CDR3 sequence (DNA): TGCGCCAGCAGCGTAGGGGGAGCGACTAGCGGGAGCTTAGAGACCCAGTACTTC.

The chain has TRBV6-5 and TRBJ2-1, with TRBD2 identical over 11 bases. The germline CDR1 and CDR2 sequences are MNHEY and SVGAGI. The ends lost 6 bases at V and 5 bases at J; junction bases unmatched: 6. The CDR3 runs 15 residues. The CDR3 sequence: CASRKYSGRDNEQFF. The CDR3 DNA is TGTGCCAGCAGAAAATATAGCGGGAGGGACAATGAGCAGTTCTTC.

V is TRBV28 and J is TRBJ1-2, with TRBD1 as a possible D gene (6 bases). Germline V CDR1 and CDR2: MDHEN, SYDVKM. The CDR3 length is 14 residues. V shed 5 bases and J shed 5 bases, with 15 bases lying between them. CDR3 loop: CASSLVGQPYGYTF. CDR3 DNA: TGTGCCAGCAGTCTTGTCGGACAGCCATATGGCTACACCTTC.

This clone was seen just once. V usage is TRBV9 and J usage is TRBJ2-1, with D maybe TRBD2 (7 bases). The V end lost 3 bases, the J end lost 7 bases, and 17 bases lay between the germline ends. The CDR3 contains 15 residues. Germline CDR1 and CDR2: SGDLS and YYNGEE. DNA of the CDR3: TGTGCCAGCAGCGACACCGGGGGGCTTGGTAATGAGCAGTTCTTC. Translating gives CASSDTGGLGNEQFF.

This clone was observed a single time. The V and J genes are TRBV28 and TRBJ1-5, with D possibly TRBD1 on 6 matching bases. V was clipped by 6 bases and J by 9 bases, with 18 bases between them. There are 14 residues in the CDR3. Germline CDR1 is MDHEN and CDR2 is SYDVKM. CDR3 nucleotides: TGTGCCAGCAGCCATGGCAGGGGAACCCGGCCCCAGCATTTT. Amino acids: CASSHGRGTRPQHF.

Only a few counts were recorded for this clone. CDR3 nucleotides: TGTGCCAGTAGTATGAGCCAGGGGGCGGAGTACAATGAGCAGTTCTTC. This encodes CASSMSQGAEYNEQFF. V usage is TRBV19 and J usage is TRBJ2-1; the match to TRBD1 covers 8 bases. Germline loops: CDR1 LNHDA, CDR2 SQIVND (reference sequence). The CDR3 is 16 residues long. V was clipped by 3 bases and J by 4 bases; unmatched bases: 8.

This clone has just a few counts. The chain joins TRBV4-2 to TRBJ2-5, with 8 bases fitting TRBD1. V was pared by 3 bases and J by 4 bases, with 10 bases of the junction left unmatched. Germline assignment: CDR1 LGHNA and CDR2 YNFKEQ. CDR3 size: 16 residues. The CDR3 sequence is CASSQSGTGDIETQYF. The CDR3 region has the DNA TGTGCCAGCAGCCAGTCCGGGACAGGCGACATAGAGACCCAGTACTTC.

The chain carries TRBV7-2 and TRBJ2-7, with no clear D. V was shortened by 1 base and J by 2 bases, with 12 bases between the two germline ends. Germline V gene sequence: CDR1 SGHTA, CDR2 FQGNSA. CDR3 size: 15 residues. The CDR3 nucleotides read TGTGCCAGCAGCTTAGGTACTATTACCACCTACGAGCAGTACTTC. It is translated as CASSLGTITTYEQYF. Variable domain in full (rest from reference TRBV7-2 and TRBJ2-7): GAGVSQSPSNKVTEKGKDVELRCDPISGHTALYWYRQSLGQGLEFLIYFQGNSAPDKSGLPSDRFSAERTGGSVSTLTIQRTQQEDSAVYLCASSLGTITTYEQYFGPGTRLTVT.

The chain couples TRBV7-9 to TRBJ1-2, with D perhaps TRBD1 (6 bases). Germline V lookup: CDR1 SEHNR, CDR2 FQNEAQ (reference sequence). With 4 bases removed from V and 4 bases from J, the gap between germline ends came to 13 bases. The CDR3 loop spans 14 amino acids. The CDR3 sequence: CASSSGQPGYGYTF. The CDR3 DNA sequence: TGTGCCAGCAGCTCCGGACAGCCGGGCTATGGCTACACCTTC.

The chain uses TRBV25-1 and TRBJ2-3; TRBD2 agrees at 9 bases. Losses at the gene ends were 9 bases for V and 0 bases for J; bases not matched to a gene: 13. The CDR3 consists of 17 residues. Germline CDR1 MGHDK, CDR2 SYGVNS. CDR3 residues: CASSRSSGGISTDTQYF. CDR3 in DNA: TGTGCCAGTTCCCGAAGTAGCGGGGGCATCAGCACAGATACGCAGTATTTT.

V usage is TRBV18 and J usage is TRBJ2-7; D is perhaps TRBD1 (5 bases). This CDR3 is built from 13 residues. CDR1 KGHSH and CDR2 LQKENI come from the germline V gene. Trimming removed 3 bases at V and 5 bases at J, with 11 bases between. The CDR3 is CASSPQQENEQYF. In nucleotides, the CDR3 is TGTGCCAGCTCACCTCAACAGGAAAACGAGCAGTACTTC.